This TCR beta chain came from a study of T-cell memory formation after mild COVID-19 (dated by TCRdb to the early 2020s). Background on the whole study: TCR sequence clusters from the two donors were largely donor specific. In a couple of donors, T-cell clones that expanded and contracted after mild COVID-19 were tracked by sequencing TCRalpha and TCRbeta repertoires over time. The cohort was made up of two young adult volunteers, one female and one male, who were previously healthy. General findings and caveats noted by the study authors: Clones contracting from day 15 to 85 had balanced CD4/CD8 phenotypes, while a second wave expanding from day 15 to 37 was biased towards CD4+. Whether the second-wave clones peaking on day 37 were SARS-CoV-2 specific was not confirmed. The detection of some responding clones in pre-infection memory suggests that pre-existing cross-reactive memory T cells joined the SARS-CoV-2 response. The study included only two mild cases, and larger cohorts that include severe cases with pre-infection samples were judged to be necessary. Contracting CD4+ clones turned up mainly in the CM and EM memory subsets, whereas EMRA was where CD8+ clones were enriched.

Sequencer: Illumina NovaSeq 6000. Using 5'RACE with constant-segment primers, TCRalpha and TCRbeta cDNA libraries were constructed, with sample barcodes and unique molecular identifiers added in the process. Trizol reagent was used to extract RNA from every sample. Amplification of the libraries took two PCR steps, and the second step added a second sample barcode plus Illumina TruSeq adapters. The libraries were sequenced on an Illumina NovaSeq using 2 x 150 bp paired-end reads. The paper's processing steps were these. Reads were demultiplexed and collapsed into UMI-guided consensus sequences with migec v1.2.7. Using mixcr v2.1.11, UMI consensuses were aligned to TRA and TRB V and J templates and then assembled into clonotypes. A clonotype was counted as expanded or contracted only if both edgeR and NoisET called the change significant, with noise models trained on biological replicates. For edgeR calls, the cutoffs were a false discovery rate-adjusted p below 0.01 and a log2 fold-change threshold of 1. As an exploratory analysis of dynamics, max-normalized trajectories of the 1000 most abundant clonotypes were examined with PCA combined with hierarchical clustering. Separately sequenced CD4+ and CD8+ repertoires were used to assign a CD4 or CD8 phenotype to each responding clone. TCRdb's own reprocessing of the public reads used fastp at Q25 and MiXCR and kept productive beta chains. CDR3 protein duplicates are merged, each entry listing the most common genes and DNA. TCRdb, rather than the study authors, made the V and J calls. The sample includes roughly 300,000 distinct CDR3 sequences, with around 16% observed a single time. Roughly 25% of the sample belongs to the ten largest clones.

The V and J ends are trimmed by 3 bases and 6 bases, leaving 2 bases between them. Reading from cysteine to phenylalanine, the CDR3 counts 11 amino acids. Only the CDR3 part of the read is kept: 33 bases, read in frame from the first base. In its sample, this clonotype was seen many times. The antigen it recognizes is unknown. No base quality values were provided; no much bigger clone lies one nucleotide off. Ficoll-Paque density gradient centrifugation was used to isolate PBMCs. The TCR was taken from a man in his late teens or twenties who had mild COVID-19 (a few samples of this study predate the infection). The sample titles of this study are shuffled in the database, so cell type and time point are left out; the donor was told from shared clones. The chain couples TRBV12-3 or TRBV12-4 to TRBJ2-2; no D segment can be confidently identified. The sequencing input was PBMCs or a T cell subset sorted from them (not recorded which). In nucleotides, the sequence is TGTGCCAGCAGTTTCCCCGGGGAGCTGTTTTTT. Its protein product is CASSFPGELFF.